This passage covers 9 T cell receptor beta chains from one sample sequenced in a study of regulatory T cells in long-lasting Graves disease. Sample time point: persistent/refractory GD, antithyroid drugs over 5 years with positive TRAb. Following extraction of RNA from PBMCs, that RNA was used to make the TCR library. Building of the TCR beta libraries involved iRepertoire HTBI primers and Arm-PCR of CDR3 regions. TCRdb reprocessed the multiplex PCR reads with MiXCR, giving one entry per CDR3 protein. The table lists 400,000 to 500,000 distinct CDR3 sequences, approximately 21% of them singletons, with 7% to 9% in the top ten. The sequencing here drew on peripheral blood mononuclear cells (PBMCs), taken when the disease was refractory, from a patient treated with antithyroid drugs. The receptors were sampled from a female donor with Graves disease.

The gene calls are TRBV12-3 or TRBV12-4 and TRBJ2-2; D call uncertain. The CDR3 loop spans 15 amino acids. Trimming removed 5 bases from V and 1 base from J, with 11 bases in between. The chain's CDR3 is CASSRGPRNTGELFF. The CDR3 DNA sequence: TGTGCCAGCAGTAGAGGTCCTCGGAACACCGGGGAGCTGTTTTTT.

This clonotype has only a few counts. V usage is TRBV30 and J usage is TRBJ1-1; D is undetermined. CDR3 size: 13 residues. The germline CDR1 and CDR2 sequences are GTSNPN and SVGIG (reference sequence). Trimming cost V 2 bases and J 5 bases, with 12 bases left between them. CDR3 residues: CAWSSGLRTEAFF. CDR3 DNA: TGTGCCTGGAGTTCCGGACTGAGGACTGAAGCTTTCTTT.

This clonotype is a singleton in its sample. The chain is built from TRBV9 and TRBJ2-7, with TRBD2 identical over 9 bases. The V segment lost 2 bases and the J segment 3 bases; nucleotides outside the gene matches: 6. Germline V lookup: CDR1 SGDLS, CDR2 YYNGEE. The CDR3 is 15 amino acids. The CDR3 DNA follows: TGTGCCAGCAGCGTTAGCGGGAGTGGTGTCTACGAGCAGTACTTC. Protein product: CASSVSGSGVYEQYF.

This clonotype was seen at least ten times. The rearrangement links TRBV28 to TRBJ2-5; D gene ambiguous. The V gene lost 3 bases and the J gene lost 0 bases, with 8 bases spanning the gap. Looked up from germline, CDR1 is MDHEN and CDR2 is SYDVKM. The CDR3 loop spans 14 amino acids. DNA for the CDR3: TGTGCCAGCAGTTTGGCCGTGTACCAAGAGACCCAGTACTTC. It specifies CASSLAVYQETQYF.

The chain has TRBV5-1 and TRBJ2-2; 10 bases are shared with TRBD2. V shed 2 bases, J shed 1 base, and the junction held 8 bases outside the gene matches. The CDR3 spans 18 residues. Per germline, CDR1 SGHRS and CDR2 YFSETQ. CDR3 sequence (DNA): TGCGCCAGCAGCTTTCCCAAGCGGGAGGGCCTGAACACCGGGGAGCTGTTTTTT. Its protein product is CASSFPKREGLNTGELFF.

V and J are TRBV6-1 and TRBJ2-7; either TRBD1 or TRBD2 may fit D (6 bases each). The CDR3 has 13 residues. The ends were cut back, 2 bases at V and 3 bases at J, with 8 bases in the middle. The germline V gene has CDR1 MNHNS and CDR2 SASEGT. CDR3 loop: CASSERGVYEQYF. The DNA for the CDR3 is TGTGCCAGCAGTGAAAGGGGGGTCTACGAGCAGTACTTC.

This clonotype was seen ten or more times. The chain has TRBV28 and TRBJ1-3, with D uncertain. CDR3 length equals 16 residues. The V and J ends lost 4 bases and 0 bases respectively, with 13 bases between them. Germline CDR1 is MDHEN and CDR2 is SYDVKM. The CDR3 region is CASSSNPGYSGNTIYF. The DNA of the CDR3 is TGTGCCAGCAGTTCCAACCCCGGTTACTCTGGAAACACCATATATTTT.

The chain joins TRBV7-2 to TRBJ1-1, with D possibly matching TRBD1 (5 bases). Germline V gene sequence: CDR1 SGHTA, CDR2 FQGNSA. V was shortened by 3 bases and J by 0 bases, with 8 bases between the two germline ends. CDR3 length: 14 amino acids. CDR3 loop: CASSFHRMNTEAFF. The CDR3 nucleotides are TGTGCCAGCAGCTTCCACAGGATGAACACTGAAGCTTTCTTT.

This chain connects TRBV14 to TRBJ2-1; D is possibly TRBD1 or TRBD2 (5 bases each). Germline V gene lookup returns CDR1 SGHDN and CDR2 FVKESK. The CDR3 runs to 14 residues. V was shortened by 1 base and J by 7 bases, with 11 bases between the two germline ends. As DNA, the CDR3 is TGTGCCAGCAGCCAAGTTTCGGGACGGAATGAGCAGTTCTTC. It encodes CASSQVSGRNEQFF.